This T cell receptor (beta chain) was identified during a study of shared clonotypes between healthy human individuals. Whole-study context: The study enrolled a couple of women and three men aged 18 to 49. General study points: Represented diversity (both genetic and exposure-history) was limited by the small number of donors.

Points on this clone: Its target is not known.

Partitioning of CD4+ cells yielded a CD45RA+ naive subset and a CD45RA-negative memory subset. The germline V gene has CDR1 SGHDT and CDR2 YYEEEE. The V gene lost 4 bases and the J gene lost 0 bases, with 14 bases spanning the gap. This CDR3 has 16 amino acids. When replicate PCRs were run on sorted subsets, they used 200 to 250 ng DNA, some 33,000 T cell genomes. Repertoires were generated with immunoSEQ multiplex PCR, while TCRdb's copy carries only in-frame clones and drops some. Of about 2.4 million clones listed, approximately 93% are singletons. Sequencing input: naive CD4+ T cells from PBMCs. The subset was: CD45RA+ positively selected. The chain carries TRBV5-6 and TRBJ2-4; D call uncertain. The TCR sequence derives from a man younger than 35 in good health. Some clones in this sample may be carry-over from other donors' samples. The CDR3 coding sequence is TGTGCCAGCAGCCAAACGGACCACACAGCCAAAAACATTCAGTACTTC. Protein product: CASSQTDHTAKNIQYF.